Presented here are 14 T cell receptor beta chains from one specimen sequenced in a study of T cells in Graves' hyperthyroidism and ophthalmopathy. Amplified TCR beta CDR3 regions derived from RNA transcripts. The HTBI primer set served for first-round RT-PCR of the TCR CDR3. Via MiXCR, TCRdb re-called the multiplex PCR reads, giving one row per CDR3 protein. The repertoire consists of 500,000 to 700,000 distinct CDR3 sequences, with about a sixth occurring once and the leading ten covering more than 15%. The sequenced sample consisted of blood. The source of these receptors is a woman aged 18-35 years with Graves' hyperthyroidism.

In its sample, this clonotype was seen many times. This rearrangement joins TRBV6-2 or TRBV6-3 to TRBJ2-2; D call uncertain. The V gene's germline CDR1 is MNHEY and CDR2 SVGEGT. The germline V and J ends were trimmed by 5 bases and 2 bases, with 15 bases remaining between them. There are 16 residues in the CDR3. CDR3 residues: CASSPHRALNTGELFF. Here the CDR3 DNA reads TGTGCCAGCAGTCCCCATAGAGCCCTTAACACCGGGGAGCTGTTTTTT.

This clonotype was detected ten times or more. This chain's CDR3 is CASSLLTGRNHEQYF. The DNA for the CDR3 is TGTGCCAGCAGCTTACTGACAGGGAGGAATCACGAGCAGTACTTC. The chain recombines TRBV7-9 with TRBJ2-7; maybe TRBD1 (7 bases). Germline CDR1 is SEHNR and CDR2 is FQNEAQ (reference sequence). V gave up 2 bases and J gave up 5 bases, with 16 bases separating them. The CDR3 is 15 residues long.

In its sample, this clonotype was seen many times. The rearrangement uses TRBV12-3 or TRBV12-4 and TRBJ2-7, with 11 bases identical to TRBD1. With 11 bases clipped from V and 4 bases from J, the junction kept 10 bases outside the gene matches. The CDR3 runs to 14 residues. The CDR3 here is CASSGGDRGYEQYF. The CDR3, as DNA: TGTGCCTCTTCGGGCGGGGACAGGGGGTACGAGCAGTACTTC.

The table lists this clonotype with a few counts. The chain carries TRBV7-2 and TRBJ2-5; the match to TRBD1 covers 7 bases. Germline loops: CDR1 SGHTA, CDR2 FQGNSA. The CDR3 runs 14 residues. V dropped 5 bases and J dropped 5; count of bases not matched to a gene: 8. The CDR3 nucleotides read TGTGCCAGCAGCACCACGACAGGGTGGGAGACCCAGTACTTC. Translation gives CASSTTTGWETQYF.

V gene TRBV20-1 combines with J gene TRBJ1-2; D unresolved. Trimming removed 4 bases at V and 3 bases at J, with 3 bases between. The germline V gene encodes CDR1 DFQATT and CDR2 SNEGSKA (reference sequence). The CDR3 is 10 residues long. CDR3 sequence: CSAKHYGYTF. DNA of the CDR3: TGCAGTGCTAAACACTATGGCTACACCTTC.

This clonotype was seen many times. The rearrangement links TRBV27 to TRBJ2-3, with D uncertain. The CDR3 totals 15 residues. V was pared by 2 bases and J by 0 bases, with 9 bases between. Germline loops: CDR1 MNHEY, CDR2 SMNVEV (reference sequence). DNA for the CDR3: TGTGCCAGCAGTTTAATCGGATCTAGCACAGATACGCAGTATTTT. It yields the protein CASSLIGSSTDTQYF.

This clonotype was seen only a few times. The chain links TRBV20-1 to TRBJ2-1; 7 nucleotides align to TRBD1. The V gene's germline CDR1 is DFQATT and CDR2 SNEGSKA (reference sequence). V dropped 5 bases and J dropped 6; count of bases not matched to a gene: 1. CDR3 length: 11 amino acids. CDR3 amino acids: CSAWDSNEQFF. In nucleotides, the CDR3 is TGCAGTGCTTGGGACAGCAATGAGCAGTTCTTC.

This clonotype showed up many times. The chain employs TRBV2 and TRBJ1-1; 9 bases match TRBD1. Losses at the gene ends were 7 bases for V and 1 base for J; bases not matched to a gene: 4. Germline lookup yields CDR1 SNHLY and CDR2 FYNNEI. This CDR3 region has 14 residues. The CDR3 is CASKEDRGNTEAFF. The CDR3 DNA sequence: TGTGCCAGCAAGGAGGACAGGGGGAACACTGAAGCTTTCTTT.

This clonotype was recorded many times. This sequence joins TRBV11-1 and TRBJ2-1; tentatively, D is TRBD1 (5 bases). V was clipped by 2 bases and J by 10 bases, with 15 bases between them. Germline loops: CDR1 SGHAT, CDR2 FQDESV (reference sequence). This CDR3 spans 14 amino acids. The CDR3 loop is CASSLLQESGEQFF. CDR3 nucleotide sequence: TGTGCCAGCAGCTTACTACAGGAGTCGGGCGAGCAGTTCTTC.

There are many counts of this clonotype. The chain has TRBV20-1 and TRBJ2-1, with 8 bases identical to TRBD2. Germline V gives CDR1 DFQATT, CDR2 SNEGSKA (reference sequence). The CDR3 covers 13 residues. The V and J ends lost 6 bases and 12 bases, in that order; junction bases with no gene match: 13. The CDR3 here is CSAKAGAPRGQFF. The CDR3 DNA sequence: TGCAGTGCGAAAGCGGGGGCGCCCCGGGGGCAGTTCTTC.

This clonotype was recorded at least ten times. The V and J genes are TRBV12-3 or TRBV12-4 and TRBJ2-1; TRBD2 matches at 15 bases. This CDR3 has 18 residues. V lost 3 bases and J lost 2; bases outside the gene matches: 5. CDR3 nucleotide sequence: TGTGCCAGCAGTTTGGGACTAGCGGGAGGAGGGGCCTACAATGAGCAGTTCTTC. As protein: CASSLGLAGGGAYNEQFF.

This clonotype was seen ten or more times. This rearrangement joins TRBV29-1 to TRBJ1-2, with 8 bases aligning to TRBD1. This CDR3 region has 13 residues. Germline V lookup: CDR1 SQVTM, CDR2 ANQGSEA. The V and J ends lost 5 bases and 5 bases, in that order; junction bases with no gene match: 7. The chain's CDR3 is CSVNGQGWYGYTF. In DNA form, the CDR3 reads TGCAGCGTTAATGGACAGGGTTGGTATGGCTACACCTTC.

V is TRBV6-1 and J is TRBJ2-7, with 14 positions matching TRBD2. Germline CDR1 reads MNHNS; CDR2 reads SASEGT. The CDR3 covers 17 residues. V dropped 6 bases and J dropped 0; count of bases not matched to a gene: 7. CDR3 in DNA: TGTGCCAGCAGGGATGGACTAGCGGGAGGAAGCTCCTACGAGCAGTACTTC. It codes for CASRDGLAGGSSYEQYF.

The CDR3: CASTLREGGVGNQPQHF. DNA for the CDR3: TGTGCCAGTACCCTTCGTGAAGGGGGCGTTGGCAATCAGCCCCAGCATTTT. The chain carries TRBV19 and TRBJ1-5, with 7 positions matching TRBD1. This CDR3 region has 17 residues. CDR1 and CDR2 (germline): LNHDA, SQIVND (reference sequence). With V trimmed by 7 bases and J by 2 bases, 14 bases remained unmatched.